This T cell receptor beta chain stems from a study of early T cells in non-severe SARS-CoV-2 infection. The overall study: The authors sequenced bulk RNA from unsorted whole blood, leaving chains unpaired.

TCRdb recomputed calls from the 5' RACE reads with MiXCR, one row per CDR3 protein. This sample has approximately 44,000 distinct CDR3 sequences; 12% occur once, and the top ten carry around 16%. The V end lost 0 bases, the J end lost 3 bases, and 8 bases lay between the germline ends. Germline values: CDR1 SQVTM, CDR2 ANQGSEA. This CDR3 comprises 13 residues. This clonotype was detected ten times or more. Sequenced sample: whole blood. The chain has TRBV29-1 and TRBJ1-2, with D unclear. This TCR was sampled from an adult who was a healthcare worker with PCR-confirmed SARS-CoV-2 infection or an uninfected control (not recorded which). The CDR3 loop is CSVEDRRDYGYTF. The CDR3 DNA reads TGCAGCGTTGAAGACCGGCGGGACTATGGCTACACCTTC.